The source of this T cell receptor (beta chain) is a study of cytomegalovirus exposure and HLA in healthy donors. The germline CDR1 and CDR2 sequences are MGHRA and YSYEKL. The CDR3 totals 16 residues. The ends were cut back, 1 base at V and 9 bases at J, with 19 bases in the middle. With 60 Vbeta and 13 Jbeta primers, the PCR was carried out. Measured with immunoSEQ multiplex PCR; TCRdb has only the in-frame clones, and not every one. There are about 180,000 clones in the sample; roughly 84% occur only once, and 1% to 1.5% lies in the top ten. The source of this sequence is a girl aged 2 to 10 in good health and CMV-seropositive. The sequenced material came from PBMCs. The rearrangement joins TRBV4-1 to TRBJ2-1, with D maybe TRBD2 (6 bases). The CDR3 DNA reads TGCGCCAGCAGCCAAGCCCGGGGGATCCCTATGGGTGAGCAGTTCTTC. This codes for CASSQARGIPMGEQFF.